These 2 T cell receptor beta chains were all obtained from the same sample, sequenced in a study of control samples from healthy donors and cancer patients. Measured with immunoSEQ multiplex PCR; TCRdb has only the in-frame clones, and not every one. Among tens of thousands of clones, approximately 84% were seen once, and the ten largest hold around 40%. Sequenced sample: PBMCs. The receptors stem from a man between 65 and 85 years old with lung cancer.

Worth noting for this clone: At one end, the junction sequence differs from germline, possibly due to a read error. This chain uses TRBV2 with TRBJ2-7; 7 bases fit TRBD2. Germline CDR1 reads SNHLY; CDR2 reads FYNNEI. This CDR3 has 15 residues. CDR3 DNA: TGTGCCAGCAATGAAGCCCCGGGGGGCTCCTACGAGCAGTACTTC. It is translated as CASNEAPGGSYEQYF.

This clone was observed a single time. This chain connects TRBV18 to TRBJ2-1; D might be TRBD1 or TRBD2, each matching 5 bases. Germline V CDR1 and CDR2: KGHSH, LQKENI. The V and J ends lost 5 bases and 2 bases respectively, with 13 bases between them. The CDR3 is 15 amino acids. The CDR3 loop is CASSSARGAYNEQFF. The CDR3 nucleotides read TGTGCCAGCTCATCTGCGAGGGGCGCCTACAATGAGCAGTTCTTC.